One TCR beta chain is described in this entry. The antigen remains unidentified. People whose metastatic non-small-cell lung cancer was chemo-refractory got focal radiation along with CTLA-4 blockade by ipilimumab. Trimming shortened V by 0 bases and J by 13 bases, and 11 bases separated the two germline ends. CDR3 length: 13 residues. CDR1 and CDR2 from the germline V gene are SGDLS and YYNGEE. The sample comes from a study of radiotherapy plus CTLA-4 blockade in lung cancer. Across the study: Among all patients, around 18% showed objective responses, while roughly 30% had disease control.

TCRdb's copy holds only in-frame clones and misses some; the assay was immunoSEQ multiplex PCR. Among 45,000 to 55,000 clones listed, over 75% were seen once. Findings and caveats of the study: TCR clones originating in tumors grew in number in blood after radiotherapy plus ipilimumab. With interferon-beta, early dynamics of blood T cell clones were reported to best predict response.

The chain joins TRBV9 to TRBJ2-6; the D gene is possibly TRBD1 (8 bases). Sequencing used peripheral blood, obtained from a patient treated with radiotherapy plus ipilimumab. The origin of this receptor is a human donor with non-small cell lung cancer whose response to radiotherapy plus ipilimumab could not be evaluated. CDR3 nucleotide sequence: TGTGCCAGCAGCGTAGACAGGGGGGGTGTCCTGACTTTC. This codes for CASSVDRGGVLTF.